The clone carrying this T cell receptor beta chain was seen many times. The entry originates in a study of spatial heterogeneity in lung cancer. Looking at the study overall: The donor population consisted of some 70 patients with untreated, early-stage non-small cell lung cancer. The authors sequenced available follow-up PBMC samples, taken a median of approximately two years after resection.

Trimming removed 0 bases from V and 7 bases from J; junction bases left unmatched: 5. This CDR3 region has 14 residues. Germline CDR1 is SGHVS and CDR2 is FQNEAQ. The study tagged each TCR cDNA molecule with a unique molecular identifier. One entry per CDR3 protein results from TCRdb running MiXCR on the 5' RACE reads. The sample carries about 43,000 distinct CDR3 sequences, about 22% recorded once. Regarding time point: blood at routine non-recurrence follow-up after resection. The sequence was collected from a female donor with early-stage non-small cell lung cancer. The chain joins TRBV7-8 to TRBJ1-1; 7 nucleotides agree with TRBD1. The sequencing used PBMCs, collected at follow-up. The CDR3 loop is CASSLAGQTHEAFF. The DNA for the CDR3 is TGTGCCAGCAGCTTAGCGGGACAGACCCATGAAGCTTTCTTT.